This TCR beta chain was sequenced for a study of blood T cell repertoires in COVID-19. In the study overall: Both acute and convalescent COVID-19 samples were obtained from the United States, Italy and Spain. PBMCs, B-cell-depleted T cells, or T cells were the source of the cDNA or gDNA that made up the material.

In the authors' methods: Nucleated cell counts were estimated from reference gene primer amplification. Sequencing used immunoSEQ multiplex PCR; TCRdb keeps in-frame clones, though not all of them. V, J and clone size reflect that table, while D and trimming were determined from the DNA. Of about 140,000 clones detected, 84% appear once; the ten largest clones hold roughly 10%. This CDR3 is 13 amino acids long. V was pared by 3 bases and J by 4 bases, with 9 bases between. Germline V gene data show CDR1 as SGHNT and CDR2 as YENEEA. The sequencing sample was made of peripheral blood. The chain employs TRBV11-3 and TRBJ1-1; D possibly corresponds to TRBD1 (5 bases). The source is a man between 60 and 75 years old with active or convalescent COVID-19. The CDR3 protein is CASSFGGGTEAFF. The CDR3, as DNA: TGTGCCAGCAGCTTCGGGGGAGGCACTGAAGCTTTCTTT.